This TCR beta chain was identified during a study of blood T cell repertoires in COVID-19. The overall study: From the United States, Italy and Spain came samples of acute and convalescent COVID-19. Nucleic acid was either cDNA or gDNA, and it came from T cells, B-cell-depleted T cells, or PBMCs.

Germline-derived CDR1 and CDR2 are KGHSH and LQKENI. The CDR3 spans 14 residues. V lost 2 bases and J 2 bases, leaving 10 bases between the germline ends. Original data processing: For nucleated cells, counts were estimated from reference gene primer amplification. Repertoires were generated with immunoSEQ multiplex PCR, while TCRdb's copy carries only in-frame clones and drops some. V and J calls and clone size follow that table, whereas D and trimming were derived from the DNA. The sample lists roughly 150,000 clones, around 89% occurring once. The source of this sequence is a man in his sixties with active or convalescent COVID-19. V and J are TRBV18 and TRBJ2-7; D gene ambiguous. Sequencing was carried out using peripheral blood. The CDR3 here is CASSPSAVTYEQYF. Here the CDR3 DNA reads TGTGCCAGCTCACCATCGGCGGTTACCTACGAGCAGTACTTC.